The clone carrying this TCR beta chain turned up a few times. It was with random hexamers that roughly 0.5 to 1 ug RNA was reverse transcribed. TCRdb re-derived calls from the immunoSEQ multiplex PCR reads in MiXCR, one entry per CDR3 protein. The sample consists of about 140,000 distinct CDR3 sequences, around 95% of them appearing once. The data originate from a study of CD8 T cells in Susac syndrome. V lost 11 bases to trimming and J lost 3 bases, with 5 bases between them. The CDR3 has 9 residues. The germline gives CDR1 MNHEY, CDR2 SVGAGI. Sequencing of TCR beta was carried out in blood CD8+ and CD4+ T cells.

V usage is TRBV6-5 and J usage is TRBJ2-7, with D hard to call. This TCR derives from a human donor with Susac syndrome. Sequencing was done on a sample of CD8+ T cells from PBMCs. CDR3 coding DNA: TGTGCCGTTGGCTACGAGCAGTACTTC. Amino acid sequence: CAVGYEQYF.